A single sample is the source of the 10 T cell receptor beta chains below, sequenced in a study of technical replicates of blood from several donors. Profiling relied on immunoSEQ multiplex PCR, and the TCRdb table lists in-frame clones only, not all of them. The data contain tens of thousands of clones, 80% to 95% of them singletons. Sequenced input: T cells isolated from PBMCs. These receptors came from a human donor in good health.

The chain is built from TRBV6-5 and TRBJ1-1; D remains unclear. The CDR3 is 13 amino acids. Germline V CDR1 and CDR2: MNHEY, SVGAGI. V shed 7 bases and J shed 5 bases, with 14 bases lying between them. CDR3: CASKVGRGTEAFF. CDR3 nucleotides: TGTGCCAGCAAAGTGGGGAGAGGAACTGAAGCTTTCTTT.

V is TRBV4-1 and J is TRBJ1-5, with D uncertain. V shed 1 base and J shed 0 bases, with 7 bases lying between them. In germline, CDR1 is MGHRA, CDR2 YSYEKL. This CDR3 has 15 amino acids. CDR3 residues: CASSQAGVSNQPQHF. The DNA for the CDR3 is TGCGCCAGCAGCCAAGCTGGAGTTAGCAATCAGCCCCAGCATTTT.

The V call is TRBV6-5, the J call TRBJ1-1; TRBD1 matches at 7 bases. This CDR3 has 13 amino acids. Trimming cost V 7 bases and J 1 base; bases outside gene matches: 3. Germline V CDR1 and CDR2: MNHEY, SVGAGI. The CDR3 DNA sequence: TGTGCCAGCATAGGGGGCGGGAACACTGAAGCTTTCTTT. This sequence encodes CASIGGGNTEAFF.

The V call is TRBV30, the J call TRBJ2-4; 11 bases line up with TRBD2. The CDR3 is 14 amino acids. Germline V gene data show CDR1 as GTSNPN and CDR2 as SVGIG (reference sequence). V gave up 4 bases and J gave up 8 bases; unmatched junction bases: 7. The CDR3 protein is CAWKTSGIGYIQYF. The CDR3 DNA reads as TGTGCCTGGAAGACTAGCGGGATTGGGTACATTCAGTACTTC.

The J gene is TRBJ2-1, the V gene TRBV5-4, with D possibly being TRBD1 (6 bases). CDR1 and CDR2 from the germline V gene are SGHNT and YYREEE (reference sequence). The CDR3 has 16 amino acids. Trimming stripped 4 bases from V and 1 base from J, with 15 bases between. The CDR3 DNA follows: TGTGCCAGCAGCGACAGGTTGAGTTCTTCCTACAATGAGCAGTTCTTC. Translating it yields CASSDRLSSSYNEQFF.

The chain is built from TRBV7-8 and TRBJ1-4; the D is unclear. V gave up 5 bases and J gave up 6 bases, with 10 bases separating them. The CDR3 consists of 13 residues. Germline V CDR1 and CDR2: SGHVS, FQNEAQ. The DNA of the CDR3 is TGTGCCAGCAGCGGCCGGCGGGATGAAAAACTGTTTTTT. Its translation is CASSGRRDEKLFF.

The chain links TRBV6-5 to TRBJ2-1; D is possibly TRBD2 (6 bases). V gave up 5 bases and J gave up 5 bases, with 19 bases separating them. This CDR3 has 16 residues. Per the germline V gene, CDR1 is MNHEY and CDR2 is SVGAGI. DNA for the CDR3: TGTGCCAGCAGTAACTGGGGGGTATCTGGAGACAATGAGCAGTTCTTC. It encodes CASSNWGVSGDNEQFF.

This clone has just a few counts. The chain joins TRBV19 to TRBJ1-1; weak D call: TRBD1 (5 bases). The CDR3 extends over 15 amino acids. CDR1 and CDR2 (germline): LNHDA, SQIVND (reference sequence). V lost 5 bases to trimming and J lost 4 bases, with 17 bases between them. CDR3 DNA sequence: TGTGCCAGTAGTGTCCCCGGGACGGGGGGCACTGAAGCTTTCTTT. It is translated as CASSVPGTGGTEAFF.

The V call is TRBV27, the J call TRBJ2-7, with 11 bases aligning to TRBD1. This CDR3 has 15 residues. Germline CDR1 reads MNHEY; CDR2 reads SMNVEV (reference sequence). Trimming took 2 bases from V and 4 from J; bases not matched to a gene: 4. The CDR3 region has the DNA TGTGCCAGCAGTTTAAGGACAGGGGGCTTGTACGAGCAGTACTTC. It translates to CASSLRTGGLYEQYF.

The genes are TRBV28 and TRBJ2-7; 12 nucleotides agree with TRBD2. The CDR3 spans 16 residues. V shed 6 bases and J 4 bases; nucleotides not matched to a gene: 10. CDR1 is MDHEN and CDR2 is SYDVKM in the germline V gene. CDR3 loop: CASSESSGRAKYEQYF. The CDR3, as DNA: TGTGCCAGCAGCGAATCTAGCGGGAGGGCAAAGTACGAGCAGTACTTC.